The TCR beta chain under discussion was sequenced for a study of blood T cell repertoires in COVID-19. Libraries were prepared by immunoSEQ multiplex PCR; TCRdb keeps only in-frame clonotypes and omits some of them. This sample has fewer than 85,000 clones, with 70% to 75% found just once. Sequenced input: peripheral blood. The receptor's source is a woman aged 70-85 years with acute or convalescent COVID-19.

CDR3 nucleotides: TGTGCCAGCAGCCAAGCGGGGGGGCCAGATACGCAGTATTTT. Its protein is CASSQAGGPDTQYF. The chain has TRBV4-2 and TRBJ2-3; TRBD2 agrees at 8 bases. The CDR3 is 14 amino acids. Per germline, CDR1 LGHNA and CDR2 YNFKEQ. J gave up 4 bases and V 1 base, and 1 base lay outside the gene matches.